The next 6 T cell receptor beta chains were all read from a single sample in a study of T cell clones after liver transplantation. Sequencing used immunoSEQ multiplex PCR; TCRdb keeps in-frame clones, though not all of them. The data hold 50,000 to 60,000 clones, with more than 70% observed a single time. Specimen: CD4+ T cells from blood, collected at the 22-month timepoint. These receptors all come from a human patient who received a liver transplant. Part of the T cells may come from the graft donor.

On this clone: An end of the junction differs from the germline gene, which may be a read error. This CDR3 is CASSFRVKTEAFF. As DNA, the CDR3 is TGTGCCAGCAGCTTCAGGGTGAAGACTGAAGCTTTCTTT. V usage is TRBV7-2 and J usage is TRBJ1-1; weak D call: TRBD1 (5 bases). Germline loops: CDR1 SGHTA, CDR2 FQGNSA. This CDR3 comprises 13 residues.

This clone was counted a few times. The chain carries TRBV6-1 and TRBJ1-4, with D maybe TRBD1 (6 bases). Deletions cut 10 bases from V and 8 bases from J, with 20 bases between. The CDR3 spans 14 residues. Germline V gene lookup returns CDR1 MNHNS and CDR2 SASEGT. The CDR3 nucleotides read TGTGCCACCAAGCTCGGGGGGCTGGACGAAAAACTGTTTTTT. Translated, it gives CATKLGGLDEKLFF.

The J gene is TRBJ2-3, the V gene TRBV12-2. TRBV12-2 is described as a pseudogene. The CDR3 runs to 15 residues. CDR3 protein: CASHPLIGGTDTQYF. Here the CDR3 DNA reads TGTGCAAGTCACCCCCTGATTGGCGGCACAGATACGCAGTATTTT.

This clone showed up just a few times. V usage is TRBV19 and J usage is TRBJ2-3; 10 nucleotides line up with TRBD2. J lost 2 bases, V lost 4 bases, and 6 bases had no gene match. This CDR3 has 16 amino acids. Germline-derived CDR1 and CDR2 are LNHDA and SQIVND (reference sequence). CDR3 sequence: CASSKGTSVNTDTQYF. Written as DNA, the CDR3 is TGTGCCAGTAGTAAGGGGACTAGCGTTAACACAGATACGCAGTATTTT.

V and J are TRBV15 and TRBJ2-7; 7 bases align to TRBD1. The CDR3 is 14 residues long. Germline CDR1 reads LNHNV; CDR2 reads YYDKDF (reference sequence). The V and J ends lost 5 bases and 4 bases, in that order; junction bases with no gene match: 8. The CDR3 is CATSRDSGPYEQYF. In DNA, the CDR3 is TGTGCCACCAGCCGGGACAGCGGACCTTACGAGCAGTACTTC.

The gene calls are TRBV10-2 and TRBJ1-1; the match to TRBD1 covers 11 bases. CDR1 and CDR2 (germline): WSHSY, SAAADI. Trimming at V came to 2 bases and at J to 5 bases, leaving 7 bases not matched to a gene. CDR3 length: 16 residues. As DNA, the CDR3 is TGCGCCAGCAGTGAGATAAGGACAGGGGGCGGGACTGAAGCTTTCTTT. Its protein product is CASSEIRTGGGTEAFF.